This T cell receptor beta chain originates from a study of T cell responses to AZD1222 COVID-19 vaccine. Only in-frame clones appear in the TCRdb table, and some are missing; sequencing was by immunoSEQ multiplex PCR. The sample consists of 100,000 to 150,000 clones, 80% to 90% of them appearing once. This CDR3 is 14 amino acids long. Per the germline V gene, CDR1 is SQVTM and CDR2 is ANQGSEA. V was shortened by 7 bases and J by 6 bases, with 20 bases between the two germline ends. The chain is built from TRBV29-1 and TRBJ2-3; maybe TRBD2 (5 bases). The receptor was derived from an adult who received the AZD1222 COVID-19 vaccine. The sample consisted of peripheral blood, taken 28 days after the second AZD1222 dose. The CDR3, as DNA: TGCAGCGCACTGACGGACTCCCAGGTGGATACGCAGTATTTT. It encodes CSALTDSQVDTQYF.